The T cell receptor beta chain described here comes from a study of radiation and T cells in renal cell carcinoma. Study conclusions and caveats: In blood, top tumor clones expanded by 2 weeks, shrinking by 4. Without pretreatment biopsies, baseline tumor clonotype presence was undetermined.

Sample time point: blood 2 weeks post-SBRT. Treatment given: 15 Gy SBRT to primary tumor, nephrectomy 4 weeks later. Radiation-treated patients gave blood at baseline, week 2 and week 4. The patient's renal cell carcinoma had clear cell pathology. TCRdb's table, derived via immunoSEQ multiplex PCR, lists solely in-frame clones and lacks some. Of more than 150,000 clones listed, approximately 88% are singletons. About this clone itself: Its antigen is not known.

This sample comprised blood, obtained from a patient whose treatment included radiotherapy and nephrectomy. This receptor was obtained from a woman in her forties or fifties with renal cell carcinoma.

CDR3 sequence: CASGLQGSGNTIYF. As DNA, the CDR3 is TGTGCCAGCGGACTACAAGGCTCTGGAAACACCATATATTTT. This sequence joins TRBV5-6 and TRBJ1-3; D uncertain. Germline CDR1 is SGHDT and CDR2 is YYEEEE. The V end lost 7 bases, the J end lost 0 bases, and 11 bases lay between the germline ends. CDR3 length: 14 amino acids.